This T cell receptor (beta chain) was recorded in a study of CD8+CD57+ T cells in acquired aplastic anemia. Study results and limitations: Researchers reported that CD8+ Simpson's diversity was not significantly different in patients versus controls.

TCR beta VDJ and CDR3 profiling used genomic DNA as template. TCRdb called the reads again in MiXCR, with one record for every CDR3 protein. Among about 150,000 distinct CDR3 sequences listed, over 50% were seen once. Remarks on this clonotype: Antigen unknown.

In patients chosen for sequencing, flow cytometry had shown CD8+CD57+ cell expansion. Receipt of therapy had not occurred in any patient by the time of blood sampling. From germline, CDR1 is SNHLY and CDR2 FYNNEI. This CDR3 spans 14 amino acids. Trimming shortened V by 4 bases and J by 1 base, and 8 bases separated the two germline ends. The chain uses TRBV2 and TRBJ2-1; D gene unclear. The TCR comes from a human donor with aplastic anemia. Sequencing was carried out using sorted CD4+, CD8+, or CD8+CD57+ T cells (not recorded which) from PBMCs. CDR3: CASSGVESYNEQFF. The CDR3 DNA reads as TGTGCCAGCAGTGGAGTAGAGTCCTACAATGAGCAGTTCTTC. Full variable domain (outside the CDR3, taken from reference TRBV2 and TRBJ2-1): EPEVTQTPSHQVTQMGQEVILRCVPISNHLYFYWYRQILGQKVEFLVSFYNNEISEKSEIFDDQFSVERPDGSNFTLKIRSTKLEDSAMYFCASSGVESYNEQFFGPGTRLTVL.